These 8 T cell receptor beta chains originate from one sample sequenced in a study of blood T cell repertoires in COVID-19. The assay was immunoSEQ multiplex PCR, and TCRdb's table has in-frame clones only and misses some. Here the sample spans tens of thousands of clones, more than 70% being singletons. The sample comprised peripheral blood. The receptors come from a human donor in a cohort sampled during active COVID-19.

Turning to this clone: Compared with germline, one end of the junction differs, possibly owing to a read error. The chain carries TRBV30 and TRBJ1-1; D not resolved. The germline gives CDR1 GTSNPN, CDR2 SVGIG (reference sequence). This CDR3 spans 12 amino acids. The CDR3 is CARRQLNTEAFF. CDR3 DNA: TGTGCCAGGAGGCAGTTGAACACTGAAGCTTTCTTT. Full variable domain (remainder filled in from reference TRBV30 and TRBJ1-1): SQTIHQWPATLVQPVGSPLSLECTVEGTSNPNLYWYRQAAGRGLQLLFYSVGIGQISSEVPQNLSASRPQDRQFILSSKKLLLSDSGFYLCARRQLNTEAFFGQGTRLTVV.

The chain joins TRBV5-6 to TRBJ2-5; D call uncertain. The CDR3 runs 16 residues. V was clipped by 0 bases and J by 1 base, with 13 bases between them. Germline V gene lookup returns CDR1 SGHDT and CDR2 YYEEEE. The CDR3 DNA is TGTGCCAGCAGCTTGGAGAGCCCCGGTGCCCAAGAGACCCAGTACTTC. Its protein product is CASSLESPGAQETQYF.

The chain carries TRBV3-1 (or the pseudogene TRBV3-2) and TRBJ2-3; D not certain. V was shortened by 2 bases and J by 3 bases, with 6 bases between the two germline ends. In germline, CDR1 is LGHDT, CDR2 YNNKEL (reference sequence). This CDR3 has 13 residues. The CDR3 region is CASSQSTTDTQYF. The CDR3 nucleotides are TGTGCCAGCAGCCAATCGACAACAGATACGCAGTATTTT.

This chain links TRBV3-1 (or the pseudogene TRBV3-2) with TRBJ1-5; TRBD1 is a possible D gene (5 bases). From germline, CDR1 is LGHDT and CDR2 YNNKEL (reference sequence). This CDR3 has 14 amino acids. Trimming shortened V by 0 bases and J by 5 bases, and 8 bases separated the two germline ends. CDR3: CASSQDDSYQPQHF. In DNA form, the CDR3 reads TGTGCCAGCAGCCAAGATGACAGTTATCAGCCCCAGCATTTT.

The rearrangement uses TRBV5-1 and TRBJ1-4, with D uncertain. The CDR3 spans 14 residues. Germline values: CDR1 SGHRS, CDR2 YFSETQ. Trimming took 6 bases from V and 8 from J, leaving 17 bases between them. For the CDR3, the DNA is TGCGCCAGCAACCCAACTGGCGGGAGAGAAAAACTGTTTTTT. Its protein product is CASNPTGGREKLFF. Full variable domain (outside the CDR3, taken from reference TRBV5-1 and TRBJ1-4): KAGVTQTPRYLIKTRGQQVTLSCSPISGHRSVSWYQQTPGQGLQFLFEYFSETQRNKGNFPGRFSGRQFSNSRSEMNVSTLELGDSALYLCASNPTGGREKLFFGSGTQLSVL.

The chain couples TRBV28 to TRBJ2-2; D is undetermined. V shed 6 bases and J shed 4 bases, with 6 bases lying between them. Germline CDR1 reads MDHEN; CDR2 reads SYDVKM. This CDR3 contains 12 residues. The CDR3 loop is CASSTPTGELFF. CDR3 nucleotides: TGTGCCAGCAGCACTCCCACCGGGGAGCTGTTTTTT.

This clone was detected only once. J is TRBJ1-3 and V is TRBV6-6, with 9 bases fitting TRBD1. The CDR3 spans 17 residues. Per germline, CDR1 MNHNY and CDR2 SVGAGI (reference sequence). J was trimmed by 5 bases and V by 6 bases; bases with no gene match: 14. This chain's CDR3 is CASSRPPGTGRRNTIYF. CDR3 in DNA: TGTGCCAGCAGCCGACCCCCCGGGACAGGGCGACGAAACACCATATATTTT.

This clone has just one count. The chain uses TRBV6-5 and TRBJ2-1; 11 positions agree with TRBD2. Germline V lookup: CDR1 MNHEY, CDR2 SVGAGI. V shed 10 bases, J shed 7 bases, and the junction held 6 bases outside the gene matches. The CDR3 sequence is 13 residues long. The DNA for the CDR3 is TGTGCCATCGCTAGCGGGGGGAATAATGAGCAGTTCTTC. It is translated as CAIASGGNNEQFF.